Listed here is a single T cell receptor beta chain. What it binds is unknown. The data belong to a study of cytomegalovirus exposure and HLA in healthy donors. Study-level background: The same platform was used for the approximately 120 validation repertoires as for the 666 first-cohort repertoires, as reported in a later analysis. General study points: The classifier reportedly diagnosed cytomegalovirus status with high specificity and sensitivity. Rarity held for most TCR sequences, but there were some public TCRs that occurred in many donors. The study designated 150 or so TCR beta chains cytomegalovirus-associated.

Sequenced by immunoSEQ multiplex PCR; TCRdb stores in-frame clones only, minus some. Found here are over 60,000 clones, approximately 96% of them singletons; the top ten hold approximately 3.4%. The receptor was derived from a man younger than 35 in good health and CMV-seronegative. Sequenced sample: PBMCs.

CDR3 sequence (DNA): TGTGCCAGCAGTTTTCGTGGACAGGGCTCTGGGGCCAACGTCCTGACTTTC. Translation gives CASSFRGQGSGANVLTF. The gene calls are TRBV27 and TRBJ2-6; 8 nucleotides match TRBD1. J lost 0 bases, V lost 3 bases, and 4 bases had no gene match. CDR1 MNHEY and CDR2 SMNVEV come from the germline V gene (reference sequence). CDR3 length equals 17 residues.